This T cell receptor (beta chain) was identified in a study of cytomegalovirus exposure and HLA in healthy donors. With 60 Vbeta and 13 Jbeta primers, the PCR was carried out. Some clones are missing from TCRdb's copy, which holds only in-frame ones; the method was immunoSEQ multiplex PCR. This sample has tens of thousands of clones, with approximately 79% found just once. CDR1 and CDR2 (germline): ENHRY, SYGVKD. With 6 bases clipped from V and 4 bases from J, the junction kept 5 bases outside the gene matches. The CDR3 is 14 amino acids. Of note for this clone: The target antigen is unknown.

Whole-study findings and limits: The authors later found TCR association rates varying by HLA locus, with DRB1 most and HLA-C fewest. Later analysis suggested links between common viral pathogens and several top significant clusters.

This receptor was obtained from a man aged 30-40 years in good health and CMV-seronegative. Sequenced: PBMCs. The chain is built from TRBV10-3 and TRBJ1-2, with 10 bases matching TRBD1. The CDR3 protein is CAIRAGQGTYGYTF. The CDR3 DNA reads TGTGCCATCAGGGCGGGACAGGGGACCTATGGCTACACCTTC.